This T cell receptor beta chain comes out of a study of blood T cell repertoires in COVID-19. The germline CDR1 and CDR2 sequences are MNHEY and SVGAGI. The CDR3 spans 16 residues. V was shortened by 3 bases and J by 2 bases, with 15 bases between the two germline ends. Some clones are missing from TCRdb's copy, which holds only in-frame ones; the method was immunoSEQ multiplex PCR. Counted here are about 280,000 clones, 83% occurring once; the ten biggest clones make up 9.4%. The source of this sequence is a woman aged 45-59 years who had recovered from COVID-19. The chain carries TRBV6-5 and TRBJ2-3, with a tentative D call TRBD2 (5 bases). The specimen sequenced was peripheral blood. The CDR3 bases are TGTGCCAGCAGTTATGGGAGCAGGCCCCCCACAGATACGCAGTATTTT. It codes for CASSYGSRPPTDTQYF.